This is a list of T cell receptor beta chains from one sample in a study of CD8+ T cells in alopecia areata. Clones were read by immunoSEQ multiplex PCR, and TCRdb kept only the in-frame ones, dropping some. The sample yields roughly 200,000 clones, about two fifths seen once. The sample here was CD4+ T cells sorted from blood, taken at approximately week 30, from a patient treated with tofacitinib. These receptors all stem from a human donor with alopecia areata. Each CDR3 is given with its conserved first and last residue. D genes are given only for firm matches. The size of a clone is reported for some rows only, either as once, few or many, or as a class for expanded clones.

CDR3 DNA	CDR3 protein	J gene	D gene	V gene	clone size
TGTGCCAGCTCACCAGGAGGCACCCGCTCCTACGAGCAGTACTTC	CASSPGGTRSYEQYF	TRBJ2-7	.	TRBV18	few
TGTGCCAGCAGCCCCCCCGGGACTAGCGGCAATGAGCAGTTCTTC	CASSPPGTSGNEQFF	TRBJ2-1	TRBD2	TRBV7-3	few
TGTGCCACCACTCCGGGACAGGGGTTCACAGATACGCAGTATTTT	CATTPGQGFTDTQYF	TRBJ2-3	TRBD1	TRBV6-6	.
TGTGCCACCCAGGACGGTAGCTCCTACGAGCAGTACTTC	CATQDGSSYEQYF	TRBJ2-7	.	TRBV6-6	.
TGTGCCAGCAGCTTAGCGGGGGGGAGGCCCCTCAATGAGCAGTTCTTC	CASSLAGGRPLNEQFF	TRBJ2-1	TRBD2	TRBV7-9	.
TGTGCCTGGAGTGGGGGACAGGGGAATTCACCCCTCCACTTT	CAWSGGQGNSPLHF	TRBJ1-6	TRBD1	TRBV30	.
TGTGCCAGCAGCCCCAGCGGGTACGACATTCAGTACTTC	CASSPSGYDIQYF	TRBJ2-4	.	TRBV5-6	.
TGTGCCAGCAGCCCCCTCGGGGCTGGATTGGAAAAACTGTTTTTT	CASSPLGAGLEKLFF	TRBJ1-4	.	TRBV7-9	.
TGTGCCAGCAGCGTAGCCGACGTGGGGCTCGAGCAGTACTTC	CASSVADVGLEQYF	TRBJ2-7	.	TRBV9	.
TGTGCCAGCAGTTACTCCGACTCCGGGACAACCTACGAGCAGTACTTC	CASSYSDSGTTYEQYF	TRBJ2-7	.	TRBV6-5	.
TGCGCCAGCAGTCGACAACTCCAAGAGACCCAGTACTTC	CASSRQLQETQYF	TRBJ2-5	.	TRBV5-1	.
TGCGCCAGCAGCAGACAGGGGGAGAACACCGGGGAGCTGTTTTTT	CASSRQGENTGELFF	TRBJ2-2	TRBD1	TRBV5-1	few
TGTGCCAGCAGCCAGCGGACAGCAACTAATGAAAAACTGTTTTTT	CASSQRTATNEKLFF	TRBJ1-4	.	TRBV5-4	.
TGTGCCAGTAGTTACTCGCCAGGCTGGAAGGGCTACACCTTC	CASSYSPGWKGYTF	TRBJ1-2	.	TRBV6-5	.
TGTGCCAGCAGCCGCTCTTCACTGGGACAGGGGAGTGGCTACACCTTC	CASSRSSLGQGSGYTF	TRBJ1-2	TRBD1	TRBV4-2	.
TGTGCCAGCAGCCAAGGGTCGGACAGTGGCTACACCTTC	CASSQGSDSGYTF	TRBJ1-2	.	TRBV4-2	.